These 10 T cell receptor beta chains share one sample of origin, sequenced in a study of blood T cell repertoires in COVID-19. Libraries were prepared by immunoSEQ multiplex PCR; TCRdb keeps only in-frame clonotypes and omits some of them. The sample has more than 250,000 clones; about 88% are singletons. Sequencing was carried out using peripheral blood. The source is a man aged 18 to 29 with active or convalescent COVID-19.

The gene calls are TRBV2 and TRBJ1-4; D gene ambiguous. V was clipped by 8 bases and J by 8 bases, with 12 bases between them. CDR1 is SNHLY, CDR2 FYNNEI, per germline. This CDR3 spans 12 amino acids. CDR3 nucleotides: TGTGCCAGCTCCGGGGTCCCCGAAAAACTGTTTTTT. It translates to CASSGVPEKLFF.

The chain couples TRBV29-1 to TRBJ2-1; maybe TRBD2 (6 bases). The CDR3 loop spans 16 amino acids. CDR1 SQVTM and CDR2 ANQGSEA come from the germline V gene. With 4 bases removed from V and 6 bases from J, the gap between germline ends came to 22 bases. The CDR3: CSVGTPGLLIVNEQFF. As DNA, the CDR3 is TGCAGCGTTGGGACGCCGGGACTCCTAATCGTCAATGAGCAGTTCTTC.

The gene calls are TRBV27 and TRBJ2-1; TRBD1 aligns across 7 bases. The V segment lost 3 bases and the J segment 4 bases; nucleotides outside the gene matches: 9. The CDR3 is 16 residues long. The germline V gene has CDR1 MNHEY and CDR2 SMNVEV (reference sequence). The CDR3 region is CASSFIITGAYNEQFF. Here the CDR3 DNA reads TGTGCCAGCAGTTTTATTATTACAGGGGCGTACAATGAGCAGTTCTTC.

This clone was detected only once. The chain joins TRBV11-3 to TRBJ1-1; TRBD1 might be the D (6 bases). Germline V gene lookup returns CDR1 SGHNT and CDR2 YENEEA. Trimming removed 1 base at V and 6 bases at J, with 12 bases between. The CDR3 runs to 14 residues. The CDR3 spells CASSLGGGEPEAFF. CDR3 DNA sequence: TGTGCCAGCAGCTTAGGAGGGGGTGAGCCTGAAGCTTTCTTT.

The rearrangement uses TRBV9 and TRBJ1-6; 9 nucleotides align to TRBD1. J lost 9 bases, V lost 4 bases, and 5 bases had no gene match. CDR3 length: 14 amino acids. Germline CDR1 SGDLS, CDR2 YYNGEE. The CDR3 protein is CASSLDRGVSPLHF. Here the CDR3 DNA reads TGTGCCAGCAGCTTGGACAGGGGAGTTTCACCCCTCCACTTT.

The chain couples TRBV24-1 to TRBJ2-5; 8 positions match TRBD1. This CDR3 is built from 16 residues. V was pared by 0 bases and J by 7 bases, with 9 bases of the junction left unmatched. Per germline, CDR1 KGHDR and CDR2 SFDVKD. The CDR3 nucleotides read TGTGCCACCAGTGATTTGCAGACAGGGGAGTTCGGGACCCAGTACTTC. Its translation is CATSDLQTGEFGTQYF.

The CDR3 protein is CATPGQGNGEQYF. The CDR3 nucleotides read TGTGCCACTCCGGGACAGGGCAACGGCGAGCAGTACTTC. This chain uses TRBV19 with TRBJ2-7; 9 bases are shared with TRBD1. J gave up 6 bases and V 10 bases, and 10 bases lay outside the gene matches. Germline CDR1 and CDR2: LNHDA and SQIVND (reference sequence). The length of the CDR3 is 13 residues.

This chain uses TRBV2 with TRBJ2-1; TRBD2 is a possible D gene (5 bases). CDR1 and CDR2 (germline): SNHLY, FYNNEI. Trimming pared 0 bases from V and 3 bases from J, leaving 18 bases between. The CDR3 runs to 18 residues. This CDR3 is CASSEAGVRAASYNEQFF. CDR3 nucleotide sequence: TGTGCCAGCAGTGAAGCTGGGGTGAGAGCGGCGAGCTACAATGAGCAGTTCTTC.

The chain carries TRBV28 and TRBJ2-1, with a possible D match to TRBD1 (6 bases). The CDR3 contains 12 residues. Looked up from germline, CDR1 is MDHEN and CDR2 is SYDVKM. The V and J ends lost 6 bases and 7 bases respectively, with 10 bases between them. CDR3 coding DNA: TGTGCCAGCAGGACAGGTGGAAATGAGCAGTTCTTC. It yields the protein CASRTGGNEQFF.

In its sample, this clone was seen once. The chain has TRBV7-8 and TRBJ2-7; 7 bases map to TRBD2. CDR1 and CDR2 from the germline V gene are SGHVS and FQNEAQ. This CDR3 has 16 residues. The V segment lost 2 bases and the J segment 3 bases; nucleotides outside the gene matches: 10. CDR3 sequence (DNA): TGTGCCAGCAGCTTACCCGGGACTACCTCCGACTACGAGCAGTACTTC. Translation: CASSLPGTTSDYEQYF.